The 27 T cell receptor beta chains below all came from one sample that was sequenced in a study of blood T cell repertoires in COVID-19. Method: immunoSEQ multiplex PCR; TCRdb's copy keeps in-frame clones and lacks some. The sample carries some 85,000 clones, around three quarters recorded once. The sequenced sample was peripheral blood. The receptors derive from a woman older than 75 with active or convalescent COVID-19.

J is TRBJ1-2 and V is TRBV7-2, with D unclear. With 5 bases removed from V and 6 bases from J, the gap between germline ends came to 7 bases. Looked up from germline, CDR1 is SGHTA and CDR2 is FQGNSA. The CDR3 totals 11 residues. The chain's CDR3 is CASSQTNGYTF. In nucleotides, the CDR3 is TGTGCCAGCAGCCAAACTAATGGCTACACCTTC.

The CDR3 DNA sequence: TGTGCCAGCAGCGCGGGCCCCCGGGGAGATACGCAGTATTTT. This codes for CASSAGPRGDTQYF. The gene calls are TRBV9 and TRBJ2-3, with D perhaps TRBD2 (5 bases). Germline V gene sequence: CDR1 SGDLS, CDR2 YYNGEE. With 3 bases removed from V and 5 bases from J, the gap between germline ends came to 13 bases. The CDR3 is made up of 14 amino acids. Filled out from reference TRBV9 and TRBJ2-3, the complete variable domain reads DSGVTQTPKHLITATGQRVTLRCSPRSGDLSVYWYQQSLDQGLQFLIQYYNGEERAKGNILERFSAQQFPDLHSELNLSSLELGDSALYFCASSAGPRGDTQYFGPGTRLTVL.

The rearrangement uses TRBV5-5 and TRBJ2-1; TRBD1 agrees at 10 bases. The germline gives CDR1 SGHKS, CDR2 YYEKEE (reference sequence). The CDR3 consists of 15 residues. V gave up 4 bases and J gave up 4 bases; unmatched junction bases: 5. CDR3 DNA sequence: TGTGCCAGCAGCGTGACAGGGGGCGGTTACAATGAGCAGTTCTTC. This translates into CASSVTGGGYNEQFF.

V and J are TRBV6-5 and TRBJ1-4; 9 bases fit TRBD1. The V and J ends lost 5 bases and 5 bases, in that order; junction bases with no gene match: 3. Germline loops: CDR1 MNHEY, CDR2 SVGAGI. The CDR3 is made up of 14 amino acids. CDR3 amino acids: CASSRDRENEKLFF. The CDR3 coding sequence is TGTGCCAGCAGTCGGGACAGGGAAAATGAAAAACTGTTTTTT.

This clone was seen more than once but under ten times. The chain is built from TRBV27 and TRBJ2-7; D unclear. The germline V and J ends were trimmed by 8 bases and 3 bases, with 8 bases remaining between them. CDR1 and CDR2 from the germline V gene are MNHEY and SMNVEV (reference sequence). The CDR3 is 11 residues long. The CDR3 here is CASGNNYEQYF. The DNA of the CDR3 is TGTGCCAGCGGCAACAACTACGAGCAGTACTTC.

This chain connects TRBV11-2 to TRBJ2-5; D is unclear. Trimming removed 6 bases at V and 5 bases at J, with 10 bases between. The CDR3 covers 12 residues. The V gene's germline CDR1 is SGHAT and CDR2 FQNNGV. The CDR3 DNA reads as TGTGCCAGCAGTCCAGGATTGGAGACCCAGTACTTC. This translates into CASSPGLETQYF.

The chain has TRBV4-1 and TRBJ1-1; no reliable D call. The CDR3 covers 13 residues. Germline CDR1 and CDR2: MGHRA and YSYEKL. Trimming removed 0 bases from V and 6 bases from J, with 8 bases in between. The CDR3 region is CASSQESGSEAFF. The CDR3, as DNA: TGCGCCAGCAGCCAAGAGTCGGGGTCTGAAGCTTTCTTT.

The chain joins TRBV25-1 to TRBJ2-2; no clear D gene. From germline, CDR1 is MGHDK and CDR2 SYGVNS. This CDR3 is built from 12 residues. Trimming cost V 8 bases and J 7 bases, with 11 bases left between them. The CDR3 is CASASTYGELFF. CDR3 sequence (DNA): TGTGCCAGCGCGTCCACGTACGGGGAGCTGTTTTTT.

This chain links TRBV7-8 with TRBJ1-6; D is perhaps TRBD1 (5 bases). Trimming took 5 bases from V and 9 from J, leaving 17 bases between them. There are 15 residues in the CDR3. From germline, CDR1 is SGHVS and CDR2 FQNEAQ. CDR3 in amino acids: CASSHEPTESSPLHF. The CDR3 DNA reads TGTGCCAGCAGCCACGAACCGACAGAGTCTTCACCCCTCCACTTT.

The rearrangement links TRBV6-6 to TRBJ2-6; 8 nucleotides line up with TRBD1. V shed 5 bases, J shed 4 bases, and the junction held 13 bases outside the gene matches. The CDR3 has 18 residues. Looked up from germline, CDR1 is MNHNY and CDR2 is SVGAGI (reference sequence). Here the CDR3 reads CASSRYPGGSMGANVLTF. CDR3 coding DNA: TGTGCCAGCAGTCGGTACCCAGGGGGCTCTATGGGGGCCAACGTCCTGACTTTC.

Written as DNA, the CDR3 is TGTGCCAGTAGCCGAGGGTATGGCTACACCTTC. This translates into CASSRGYGYTF. The chain joins TRBV19 to TRBJ1-2; no reliable D call. The CDR3 covers 11 residues. The germline gives CDR1 LNHDA, CDR2 SQIVND (reference sequence). Trimming took off 6 bases at V and 5 bases at J, with 7 bases between the two ends.

This chain links TRBV19 with TRBJ2-3; TRBD2 matches at 10 bases. This CDR3 has 15 amino acids. The V gene's germline CDR1 is LNHDA and CDR2 SQIVND (reference sequence). Germline trimming cut 6 bases from V and 10 bases from J; bases unmatched to any gene: 13. The CDR3 region has the DNA TGTGCCAGTAGCTGGGGAGCGGGGGGGCCGGACGCGCAGTATTTT. It codes for CASSWGAGGPDAQYF.

The rearrangement uses TRBV4-3 and TRBJ2-1; D is perhaps TRBD1 (5 bases). V was shortened by 0 bases and J by 0 bases, with 9 bases between the two germline ends. The CDR3 is 16 residues long. Germline assignment: CDR1 LGHNA and CDR2 YSLEER. The CDR3 bases are TGCGCCAGCAGCCAAGAGGGCCAGGGCTCCTACAATGAGCAGTTCTTC. Its protein is CASSQEGQGSYNEQFF.

The chain's CDR3 is CASSLHRYNEQFF. CDR3 nucleotides: TGTGCCAGCAGCTTGCACAGATACAATGAGCAGTTCTTC. The chain links TRBV5-6 to TRBJ2-1; D remains unclear. Trimming left V 1 base short and J 4 bases short, with 6 bases between. Germline V gives CDR1 SGHDT, CDR2 YYEEEE. CDR3 length: 13 residues.

The gene calls are TRBV12-3 or TRBV12-4 and TRBJ1-1; D is unresolved. V gave up 4 bases and J gave up 5 bases, with 11 bases separating them. CDR3 length equals 13 residues. The CDR3 sequence: CASSSVGGTEAFF. CDR3 in DNA: TGTGCCAGCAGTTCGGTGGGCGGGACTGAAGCTTTCTTT.

There are a few counts of this clone. The gene calls are TRBV5-1 and TRBJ1-1; TRBD1 might be the D (6 bases). Trimming removed 0 bases from V and 4 bases from J, with 10 bases in between. The CDR3 has 14 residues. The germline CDR1 and CDR2 sequences are SGHRS and YFSETQ. This chain's CDR3 is CASSLDPGVTEAFF. As DNA, the CDR3 is TGCGCCAGCAGCTTGGACCCAGGGGTCACTGAAGCTTTCTTT.

The chain links TRBV6-5 to TRBJ1-1, with a weak D call TRBD1 (5 bases). Per germline, CDR1 MNHEY and CDR2 SVGAGI. V lost 2 bases to trimming and J lost 3 bases, with 10 bases between them. The CDR3 loop spans 14 amino acids. This CDR3 reads CASSYLQGHTEAFF. The CDR3 DNA reads as TGTGCCAGCAGTTACCTTCAGGGTCACACTGAAGCTTTCTTT.

This chain uses TRBV16 with TRBJ2-7; D remains ambiguous. V was shortened by 2 bases and J by 0 bases, with 11 bases between the two germline ends. Germline V gives CDR1 KGHSY, CDR2 FQNENV. The CDR3 is 15 amino acids. The CDR3 DNA reads TGTGCCAGCAGCCAAGTGGGTAGGAGCTCCTACGAGCAGTACTTC. This translates into CASSQVGRSSYEQYF.

The chain employs TRBV3-1 (or the pseudogene TRBV3-2) and TRBJ2-5; 7 positions agree with TRBD2. Germline V CDR1 and CDR2: LGHDT, YNNKEL (reference sequence). V trimming: 4 bases; J trimming: 4 bases; junction bases outside the gene matches: 9. This CDR3 is built from 15 residues. The CDR3 DNA sequence: TGTGCCAGCAGCCCCAGGAGCGGGGATCGAGAGACCCAGTACTTC. Translation: CASSPRSGDRETQYF.

DNA of the CDR3: TGTGCCAGCAGCCAGTCGGGACTAGCGGGGCCGGAGACCCAGTACTTC. It translates to CASSQSGLAGPETQYF. V and J are TRBV7-6 and TRBJ2-5, with 13 positions matching TRBD2. Trimming removed 5 bases from V and 5 bases from J; junction bases left unmatched: 8. Germline CDR1 is SGHVS and CDR2 is FNYEAQ. This CDR3 comprises 16 residues.

The genes are TRBV30 and TRBJ2-6; D may be TRBD1 (5 bases). The CDR3 spans 16 residues. V gave up 3 bases and J gave up 0 bases, with 12 bases separating them. CDR1 GTSNPN and CDR2 SVGIG come from the germline V gene (reference sequence). The CDR3 DNA follows: TGTGCCTGGAGCTTTACAGGTGACTCTGGGGCCAACGTCCTGACTTTC. Its translation is CAWSFTGDSGANVLTF. Full variable domain (missing parts from reference TRBV30 and TRBJ2-6): SQTIHQWPATLVQPVGSPLSLECTVEGTSNPNLYWYRQAAGRGLQLLFYSVGIGQISSEVPQNLSASRPQDRQFILSSKKLLLSDSGFYLCAWSFTGDSGANVLTFGAGSRLTVL.

The V and J genes are TRBV6-6 and TRBJ1-1, with TRBD1 identical over 7 bases. Germline-derived CDR1 and CDR2 are MNHNY and SVGAGI (reference sequence). V lost 7 bases, J lost 3 bases, and 5 bases stayed unmatched. The CDR3 covers 13 residues. For the CDR3, the DNA is TGTGCCAGCAACTACAGGGGAGACACTGAAGCTTTCTTT. As protein: CASNYRGDTEAFF.

In nucleotides, the CDR3 is TGTGCCAGCAGTTACGTTCTCGGGACAGAGGAGACCCAGTACTTC. Residues: CASSYVLGTEETQYF. V and J are TRBV6-8 and TRBJ2-5; 7 nucleotides align to TRBD1. CDR3 length: 15 residues. CDR1 is MNHGY, CDR2 SAAAGT, per germline. With 2 bases clipped from V and 5 bases from J, the junction kept 8 bases outside the gene matches.

The chain combines TRBV29-1 with TRBJ2-3, with no clear D. The V and J ends lost 7 bases and 2 bases respectively, with 10 bases between them. CDR1 SQVTM and CDR2 ANQGSEA come from the germline V gene. This CDR3 spans 12 amino acids. CDR3 sequence (DNA): TGCAGCGCCGCCCCTATCACAGATACGCAGTATTTT. Protein sequence: CSAAPITDTQYF.

This chain connects TRBV12-3 or TRBV12-4 to TRBJ1-6, with D perhaps TRBD1 (6 bases). The CDR3 is made up of 13 amino acids. V gave up 6 bases and J gave up 5 bases, with 8 bases separating them. CDR3 sequence reads: CASRRTDNSPLHF. The CDR3 coding sequence is TGTGCCAGCAGAAGGACAGATAATTCACCCCTCCACTTT.

The chain links TRBV19 to TRBJ1-6, with 8 bases fitting TRBD1. The CDR3 runs to 15 residues. J was trimmed by 5 bases and V by 5 bases; bases with no gene match: 5. Germline lookup yields CDR1 LNHDA and CDR2 SQIVND (reference sequence). CDR3 region: CASSSRQGNNSPLHF. CDR3 DNA sequence: TGTGCCAGTAGTTCACGACAGGGGAATAATTCACCCCTCCACTTT.

The rearrangement links TRBV5-1 to TRBJ1-4; tentative D call: TRBD1 (6 bases). The V and J ends lost 3 bases and 6 bases respectively, with 24 bases between them. The CDR3 has 18 amino acids. CDR1 is SGHRS, CDR2 YFSETQ, per germline. Here the CDR3 DNA reads TGCGCCAGCAGCTCGACAGGTGGGTCGGTGACCCACTATGAAAAACTGTTTTTT. Translating it yields CASSSTGGSVTHYEKLFF.